This T cell receptor beta chain was sequenced for a study of cytomegalovirus exposure and HLA in healthy donors. Findings and caveats of the study: An apparent linkage of common viral pathogens to several of the most significant clusters emerged in a later analysis. It was only CMV serostatus that was available as immune exposure information. Reported performance of the classifier showed diagnosis of cytomegalovirus status with high specificity and sensitivity.

The PCR used 60 Vbeta and 13 Jbeta primers. Repertoires were generated with immunoSEQ multiplex PCR, while TCRdb's copy carries only in-frame clones and drops some. The data contain about 180,000 clones, around three quarters of them seen just once; the ten biggest clones take up under 2%. About this clone: Its antigen is unknown.

CDR1 and CDR2 from the germline V gene are SGHNT and YYREEE (reference sequence). CDR3 size: 17 residues. Trimming at V came to 4 bases and at J to 4 bases, leaving 9 bases not matched to a gene. This receptor was obtained from a woman aged 25 to 45 in good health and CMV-seronegative. Sequencing input: PBMCs. The chain employs TRBV5-4 and TRBJ2-2; 11 nucleotides align to TRBD2. The CDR3 spells CASSPGGLAGGTGELFF. In nucleotides, the CDR3 is TGTGCCAGCAGCCCTGGGGGCCTAGCGGGGGGCACCGGGGAGCTGTTTTTT.